This entry lists 5 T cell receptor beta chains sequenced from one sample in a study of blood T cell repertoires in COVID-19. Data came from immunoSEQ multiplex PCR; TCRdb stores just in-frame clones and leaves some out. The sample includes over 150,000 clones, about 88% seen only once; the top ten take about 6.5%. The source material was PBMCs or T cells enriched from blood (not recorded which). The receptors were sampled from a woman aged 50 to 60 who had recovered from COVID-19.

The chain uses TRBV19 and TRBJ1-1, with TRBD1 as a possible D gene (5 bases). Between the trimmed V and J ends, which lost 5 bases and 4 bases, there was a span of 8 bases. CDR3 length: 12 amino acids. In germline, CDR1 is LNHDA, CDR2 SQIVND (reference sequence). CDR3 amino acids: CASSSQVTEAFF. The CDR3 nucleotides are TGTGCCAGTAGTTCACAGGTCACTGAAGCTTTCTTT.

The chain uses TRBV5-6 and TRBJ1-5; 9 positions agree with TRBD1. J was trimmed by 0 bases and V by 4 bases; bases with no gene match: 5. The CDR3 contains 16 residues. CDR1 and CDR2 (germline): SGHDT, YYEEEE. The CDR3 here is CASSGGTGNSNQPQHF. The DNA of the CDR3 is TGTGCCAGCAGCGGAGGGACAGGGAATAGCAATCAGCCCCAGCATTTT.

This clone has a single count. The V gene is TRBV6-2 or TRBV6-3, the J gene TRBJ1-5; 7 bases map to TRBD1. The germline V gene has CDR1 MNHEY and CDR2 SVGEGT. With V trimmed by 6 bases and J by 5 bases, 10 bases remained unmatched. The CDR3 covers 15 residues. CDR3 bases: TGTGCCAGCAGCCACACAGGGGAATGGGATCAGCCCCAGCATTTT. Amino acids: CASSHTGEWDQPQHF.

This chain links TRBV11-2 with TRBJ2-3; 9 bases map to TRBD2. V lost 5 bases, J lost 0 bases, and 3 bases stayed unmatched. The V gene's germline CDR1 is SGHAT and CDR2 FQNNGV. This CDR3 has 15 amino acids. CDR3: CASSPSGGSTDTQYF. In DNA, the CDR3 is TGTGCCAGCAGCCCAAGCGGGGGGAGCACAGATACGCAGTATTTT. Filled out from reference TRBV11-2 and TRBJ2-3, the complete variable domain reads EAGVAQSPRYKIIEKRQSVAFWCNPISGHATLYWYQQILGQGPKLLIQFQNNGVVDDSQLPKDRFSAERLKGVDSTLKIQPAKLEDSAVYLCASSPSGGSTDTQYFGPGTRLTVL.

The V gene is TRBV7-6, the J gene TRBJ2-7, with 9 nucleotides matching TRBD2. Trimming cost V 5 bases and J 0 bases; bases outside gene matches: 5. This CDR3 spans 15 amino acids. Germline loops: CDR1 SGHVS, CDR2 FNYEAQ. The CDR3 coding sequence is TGTGCCAGCAGCCAGGGACTAGCCAACTCCTACGAGCAGTACTTC. Translation gives CASSQGLANSYEQYF.